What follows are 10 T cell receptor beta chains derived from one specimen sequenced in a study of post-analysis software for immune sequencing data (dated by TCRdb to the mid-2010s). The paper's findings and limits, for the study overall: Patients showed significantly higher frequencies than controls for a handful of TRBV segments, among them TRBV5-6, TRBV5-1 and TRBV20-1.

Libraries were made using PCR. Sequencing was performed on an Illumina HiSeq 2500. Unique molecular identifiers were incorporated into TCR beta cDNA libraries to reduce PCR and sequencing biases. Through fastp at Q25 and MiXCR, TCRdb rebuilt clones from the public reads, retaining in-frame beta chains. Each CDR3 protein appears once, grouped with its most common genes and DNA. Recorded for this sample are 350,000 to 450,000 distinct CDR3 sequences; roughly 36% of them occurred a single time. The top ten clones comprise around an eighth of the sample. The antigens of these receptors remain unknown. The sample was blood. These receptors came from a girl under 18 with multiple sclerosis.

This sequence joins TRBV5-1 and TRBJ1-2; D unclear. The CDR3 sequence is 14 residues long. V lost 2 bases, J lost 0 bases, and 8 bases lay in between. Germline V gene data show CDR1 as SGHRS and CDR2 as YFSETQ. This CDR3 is CASSLPGTNYGYTF. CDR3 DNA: TGCGCCAGCAGCTTACCGGGTACTAACTATGGCTACACCTTC.

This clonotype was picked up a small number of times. The CDR3 region is CASSKTSGTSTDTQYF. The CDR3 coding sequence is TGTGCCAGCAGCAAGACTAGCGGGACTAGCACAGATACGCAGTATTTT. The chain carries TRBV12-3 or TRBV12-4 and TRBJ2-3; TRBD2 agrees at 11 bases. The CDR3 spans 16 residues. The ends lost 6 bases at V and 0 bases at J; junction bases unmatched: 5.

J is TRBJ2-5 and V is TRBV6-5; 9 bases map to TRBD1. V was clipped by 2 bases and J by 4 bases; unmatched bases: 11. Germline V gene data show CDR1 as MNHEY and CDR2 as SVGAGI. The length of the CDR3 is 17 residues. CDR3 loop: CASSYALRDRAVETQYF. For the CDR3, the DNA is TGTGCCAGCAGTTACGCACTCCGGGACAGGGCGGTAGAGACCCAGTACTTC.

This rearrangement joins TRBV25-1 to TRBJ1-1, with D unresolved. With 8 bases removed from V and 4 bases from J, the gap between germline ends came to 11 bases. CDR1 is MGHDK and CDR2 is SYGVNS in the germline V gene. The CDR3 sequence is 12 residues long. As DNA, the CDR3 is TGTGCCAGCTACGGGTTGGCCACTGAAGCTTTCTTT. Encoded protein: CASYGLATEAFF. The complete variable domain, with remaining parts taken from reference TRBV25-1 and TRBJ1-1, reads EADIYQTPRYLVIGTGKKITLECSQTMGHDKMYWYQQDPGMELHLIHYSYGVNSTEKGDLSSESTVSRIRTEHFPLTLESARPSHTSQYLCASYGLATEAFFGQGTRLTVV.

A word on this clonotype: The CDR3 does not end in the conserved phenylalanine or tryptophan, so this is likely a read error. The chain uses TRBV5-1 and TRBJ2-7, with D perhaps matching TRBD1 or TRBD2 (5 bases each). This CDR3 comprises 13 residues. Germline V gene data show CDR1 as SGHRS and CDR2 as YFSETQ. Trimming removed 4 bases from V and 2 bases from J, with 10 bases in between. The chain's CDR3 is CASSRDGAYEQYL. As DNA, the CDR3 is TGCGCCAGCAGCAGGGACGGAGCCTACGAGCAGTACTTA.

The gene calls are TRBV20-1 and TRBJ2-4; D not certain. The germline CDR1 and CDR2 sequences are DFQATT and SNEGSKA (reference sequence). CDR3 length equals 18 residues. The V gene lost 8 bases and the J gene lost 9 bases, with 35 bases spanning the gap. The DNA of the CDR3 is TGCAGTACTAATATGATCCAAGCCGGCGCTCAAGACGTCACCATTCAGTACTTC. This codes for CSTNMIQAGAQDVTIQYF.

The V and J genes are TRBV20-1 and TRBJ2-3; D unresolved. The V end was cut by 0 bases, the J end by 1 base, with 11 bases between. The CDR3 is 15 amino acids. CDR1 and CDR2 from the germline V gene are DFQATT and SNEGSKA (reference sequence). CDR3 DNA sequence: TGCAGTGCTAGAGATCGGCTAGTTGGCACAGATACGCAGTATTTT. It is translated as CSARDRLVGTDTQYF.

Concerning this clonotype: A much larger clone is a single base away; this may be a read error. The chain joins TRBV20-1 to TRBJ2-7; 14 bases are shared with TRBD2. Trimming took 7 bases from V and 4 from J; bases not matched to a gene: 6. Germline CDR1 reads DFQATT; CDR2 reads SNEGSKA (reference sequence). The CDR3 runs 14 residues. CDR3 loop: CSVRLAGGPYEQYF. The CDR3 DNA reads TGCAGTGTTCGACTAGCGGGGGGGCCTTACGAGCAGTACTTC.

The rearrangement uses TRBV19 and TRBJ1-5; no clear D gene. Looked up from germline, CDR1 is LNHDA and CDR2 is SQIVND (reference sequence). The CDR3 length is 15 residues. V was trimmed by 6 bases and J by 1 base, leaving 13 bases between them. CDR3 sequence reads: CASSGGKASNQPQHF. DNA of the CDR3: TGTGCCAGTAGCGGAGGAAAGGCAAGCAATCAGCCCCAGCATTTT.

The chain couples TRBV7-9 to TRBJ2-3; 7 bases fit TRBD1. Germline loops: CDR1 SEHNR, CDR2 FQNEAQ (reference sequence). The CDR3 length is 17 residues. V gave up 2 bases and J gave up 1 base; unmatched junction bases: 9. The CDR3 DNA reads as TGTGCCAGCAGCTTACCGGGACAGCGAGAGGGCACAGATACGCAGTATTTT. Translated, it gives CASSLPGQREGTDTQYF. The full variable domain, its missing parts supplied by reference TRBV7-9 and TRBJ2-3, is DTGVSQNPRHKITKRGQNVTFRCDPISEHNRLYWYRQTLGQGPEFLTYFQNEAQLEKSRLLSDRFSAERPKGSFSTLEIQRTEQGDSAMYLCASSLPGQREGTDTQYFGPGTRLTVL.